Presented here are 14 T cell receptor beta chains from one specimen sequenced in a study of cytomegalovirus exposure and HLA in healthy donors. The PCR used 60 Vbeta and 13 Jbeta primers. This table comes from immunoSEQ multiplex PCR, and its TCRdb copy is limited to in-frame clones, with some not included. The sample holds 200,000 or so clones, about 79% seen once. Material: PBMCs. The receptors come from a man aged 18 to 30 in good health and CMV-seronegative.

The J gene is TRBJ2-1, the V gene TRBV5-4, with 7 bases lining up with TRBD2. Looked up from germline, CDR1 is SGHNT and CDR2 is YYREEE (reference sequence). Trimming removed 4 bases from V and 3 bases from J; junction bases left unmatched: 13. The CDR3 contains 17 residues. For the CDR3, the DNA is TGTGCCAGCAGCCCTGGGACTAAGCGGAGGGACTACAATGAGCAGTTCTTC. Its protein product is CASSPGTKRRDYNEQFF.

The chain joins TRBV27 to TRBJ2-7; 9 bases align to TRBD2. V gave up 4 bases and J gave up 3 bases; unmatched junction bases: 4. In germline, CDR1 is MNHEY, CDR2 SMNVEV (reference sequence). The CDR3 sequence is 14 residues long. The CDR3 spells CASSYSGSYYEQYF. The CDR3 DNA reads as TGTGCCAGCAGTTATAGCGGGAGTTACTACGAGCAGTACTTC.

The CDR3: CASSTGQGAGNEQFF. The CDR3 nucleotides read TGCGCCAGCAGCACGGGACAGGGGGCGGGAAATGAGCAGTTCTTC. The rearrangement uses TRBV4-1 and TRBJ2-1; 12 bases map to TRBD1. The CDR3 totals 15 residues. The V gene's germline CDR1 is MGHRA and CDR2 YSYEKL. The V gene end was trimmed by 5 bases and the J gene end by 7 bases; junction bases not matched to a gene: 6.

The V call is TRBV2, the J call TRBJ2-5; 7 bases match TRBD2. Losses at the gene ends were 8 bases for V and 2 bases for J; bases not matched to a gene: 5. The CDR3 runs to 13 residues. Germline V gives CDR1 SNHLY, CDR2 FYNNEI. The CDR3 loop is CASVMGGQETQYF. CDR3 coding DNA: TGTGCCAGCGTTATGGGGGGGCAAGAGACCCAGTACTTC.

This chain links TRBV9 with TRBJ2-2, with a tentative D call TRBD1 (7 bases). V was pared by 4 bases and J by 5 bases, with 15 bases between. The CDR3 is 15 amino acids. CDR1 and CDR2 from the germline V gene are SGDLS and YYNGEE. CDR3 sequence reads: CASSPAGQLTGELFF. DNA of the CDR3: TGTGCCAGCAGCCCTGCGGGACAGCTGACCGGGGAGCTGTTTTTT.

The genes are TRBV18 and TRBJ1-1; possible D gene TRBD1, 5 bases. The CDR3 covers 18 residues. The V gene's germline CDR1 is KGHSH and CDR2 LQKENI. Trimming took 2 bases from V and 6 from J, leaving 25 bases between them. The CDR3 spells CASSPIGGTGGILAEAFF. DNA of the CDR3: TGTGCCAGCTCACCAATAGGCGGGACTGGGGGAATACTGGCTGAAGCTTTCTTT.

V gene TRBV7-2 combines with J gene TRBJ1-1; D may be TRBD1 (5 bases). V shed 6 bases and J shed 1 base, with 21 bases lying between them. Germline assignment: CDR1 SGHTA and CDR2 FQGNSA. The CDR3 is made up of 17 amino acids. The CDR3 sequence is CASSFLAARGANTEAFF. CDR3 bases: TGTGCCAGCAGTTTCTTGGCGGCAAGGGGTGCGAACACTGAAGCTTTCTTT.

This sequence joins TRBV28 and TRBJ2-7, with TRBD1 matching 8 bases. V gave up 9 bases and J gave up 0 bases; unmatched junction bases: 10. The germline gives CDR1 MDHEN, CDR2 SYDVKM. The CDR3 extends over 15 amino acids. CDR3 in amino acids: CARRQGPRSSYEQYF. The CDR3 DNA is TGTGCCAGAAGACAGGGGCCCCGGAGCTCCTACGAGCAGTACTTC.

The chain joins TRBV7-2 to TRBJ1-2, with TRBD1 matching 9 bases. Trimming at V came to 1 base and at J to 8 bases, leaving 5 bases not matched to a gene. The CDR3 spans 14 residues. The germline CDR1 and CDR2 sequences are SGHTA and FQGNSA. The CDR3 DNA is TGTGCCAGCAGCTTAGTAGGGACAGGGATGGGCTACACCTTC. Translating it yields CASSLVGTGMGYTF.

The rearrangement joins TRBV30 to TRBJ2-7; 7 nucleotides match TRBD1. Germline-derived CDR1 and CDR2 are GTSNPN and SVGIG (reference sequence). V lost 5 bases and J lost 3; bases outside the gene matches: 10. The CDR3 extends over 14 amino acids. The chain's CDR3 is CAWVQGRGYYEQYF. The CDR3 nucleotides read TGTGCCTGGGTACAGGGGCGCGGTTACTACGAGCAGTACTTC. Together with reference TRBV30 and TRBJ2-7, the CDR3 gives the full variable domain: SQTIHQWPATLVQPVGSPLSLECTVEGTSNPNLYWYRQAAGRGLQLLFYSVGIGQISSEVPQNLSASRPQDRQFILSSKKLLLSDSGFYLCAWVQGRGYYEQYFGPGTRLTVT.

The chain joins TRBV18 to TRBJ1-2, with D tentatively TRBD1 (6 bases). Trimming left V 3 bases short and J 3 bases short, with 17 bases between. CDR3 length equals 16 residues. Germline values: CDR1 KGHSH, CDR2 LQKENI. The CDR3 sequence is CASSPGSGGDDYGYTF. CDR3 in DNA: TGTGCCAGCTCACCGGGTTCTGGGGGCGATGACTATGGCTACACCTTC.

The V and J genes are TRBV4-3 and TRBJ2-1; TRBD2 aligns across 10 bases. CDR3 length: 17 residues. V lost 0 bases, J lost 8 bases, and 10 bases stayed unmatched. CDR1 is LGHNA, CDR2 YSLEER, per germline. The CDR3 region is CASSQDFGVAGGHEQFF. DNA for the CDR3: TGCGCCAGCAGCCAAGATTTTGGGGTAGCGGGGGGCCATGAGCAGTTCTTC.

A note on this clone: The sample has other DNA sequences that encode this CDR3 too. The CDR3 DNA follows: TGTGCCAGCAGCCTGGGGGACAGCCCATCCTACGAGCAGTACTTC. Protein sequence: CASSLGDSPSYEQYF. J is TRBJ2-7 and V is TRBV7-2; 7 bases match TRBD1. The germline V gene encodes CDR1 SGHTA and CDR2 FQGNSA. The CDR3 contains 15 residues. Germline trimming cut 5 bases from V and 1 base from J; bases unmatched to any gene: 8.

This clone has a handful of counts. For the CDR3, the DNA is TGTGCCAGTAGTCCCATCGGGCAGGGGGGCCCAGGTTCACCCCTCCACTTT. Its translation: CASSPIGQGGPGSPLHF. The rearrangement uses TRBV19 and TRBJ1-6; 7 bases match TRBD1. This CDR3 spans 17 amino acids. Losses at the gene ends were 5 bases for V and 9 bases for J; bases not matched to a gene: 16. Germline CDR1 and CDR2: LNHDA and SQIVND (reference sequence).